Sequencing of this T cell receptor (beta chain) was carried out in a study of spatial heterogeneity in lung cancer. TCRdb re-called the 5' RACE reads with MiXCR, one entry per CDR3 protein. The table shows tens of thousands of distinct CDR3 sequences, with 4% to 5% occurring only once. The time point was: sample taken at primary tumor resection. TCRs were sequenced from unsorted whole RNA of tumor, nontumor lung or PBMC. Samples came from 60 to 75 TRACERx patients with untreated early-stage lung cancer. This clonotype was recorded many times. The CDR3 sequence is 15 residues long. The germline CDR1 and CDR2 sequences are SEHNR and FQNEAQ (reference sequence). Trimming took off 5 bases at V and 4 bases at J, with 15 bases between the two ends.

Material: PBMCs, obtained at surgery. J is TRBJ2-1 and V is TRBV7-9; D is possibly TRBD2 (5 bases). The origin of this receptor is a male donor with early-stage non-small cell lung cancer. CDR3 protein: CASSRGEWGYNEQFF. As DNA, the CDR3 is TGTGCCAGCAGCCGGGGAGAGTGGGGTTACAATGAGCAGTTCTTC.